Detailed here is one T cell receptor beta chain. No antigen is known for it. Study results and limitations: The larger-cohort validation was restricted to a single TCR beta V-J rearrangement rather than whole repertoires. Greatest tumor Treg TCR overlap was with tumor naive CD4+ cells.

After constant-region reverse-primer amplification, full-length variable regions underwent semi-nested PCR with Nested Universal Primer A. TCRdb re-analysed the 5' RACE reads in MiXCR, keeping a single row per CDR3 protein. The table shows about 4,800 distinct CDR3 sequences, with approximately 78% occurring only once. Tregs were sorted as CD4+CD25+CD127-/low cells. Sequenced input: Tregs sorted from blood. The sequence was collected from a female donor with breast cancer.

The CDR3 bases are TGTGCCAGCAGCTCCACGGGGGGCGGCAATCAGCCCCAGCATTTT. It is translated as CASSSTGGGNQPQHF. The rearrangement uses TRBV7-2 and TRBJ1-5; TRBD1 is a possible D gene (6 bases). The V gene lost 4 bases and the J gene lost 2 bases, with 12 bases spanning the gap. The CDR3 length is 15 residues. Germline V gene lookup returns CDR1 SGHTA and CDR2 FQGNSA.